This T cell receptor beta chain was obtained from a study of beta chain features in type 1 diabetes. Study results and limitations: Within each of all four CD4+ subsets, Type 1 diabetes patients had TCRB CDR3s that were moderately but significantly shorter. Fewer insertions but more deletions were seen at VDJ junctions in type 1 diabetes patients.

Expressed TCRB transcripts were sequenced because the entire RNA isolate underwent reverse transcription. Clones were sequenced by immunoSEQ multiplex PCR, and TCRdb holds only the in-frame ones, with some missing. Among about 360,000 clones listed, approximately 12% were seen once. V dropped 6 bases and J dropped 4; count of bases not matched to a gene: 4. The CDR3 contains 13 residues. CDR1 is MNHNY, CDR2 SVGAGI, per germline (reference sequence). With regard to this clone: The target antigen is unknown.

All of the sorted populations showed purity greater than 98%. Sequencing was done on a sample of naive CD4+ T cells from blood. The rearrangement links TRBV6-6 to TRBJ2-7; 9 bases fit TRBD1. The receptor was derived from a man between 18 and 29 years old in good health. CDR3: CASRTGGLYEQYF. The CDR3 nucleotides are TGTGCCAGCAGGACAGGGGGACTTTACGAGCAGTACTTC.